Each of the 13 T cell receptor beta chains below was sequenced from the same sample in a study of shared clonotypes between healthy human individuals. Sequencing used immunoSEQ multiplex PCR; TCRdb keeps in-frame clones, though not all of them. Here the sample spans about 460,000 clones, around 77% being singletons. The sample taken for sequencing was PBMCs. These receptors were taken from a woman between 35 and 50 years old in good health. Some clones in this sample may be carry-over from other donors' samples.

This clone was picked up a small number of times. The chain has TRBV6-4 and TRBJ2-7; 7 bases fit TRBD1. V trimming: 7 bases; J trimming: 3 bases; junction bases outside the gene matches: 12. From germline, CDR1 is MRHNA and CDR2 SNTAGT. The CDR3 runs 15 residues. CDR3 coding DNA: TGTGCCAGCAAAGAAGGGGGCCAGCCAGACTACGAGCAGTACTTC. The encoded protein is CASKEGGQPDYEQYF.

The chain has TRBV9 and TRBJ1-2; unclear D gene. CDR1 SGDLS and CDR2 YYNGEE come from the germline V gene. The ends were cut back, 3 bases at V and 6 bases at J, with 15 bases in the middle. The CDR3 is 14 amino acids. The CDR3 DNA is TGTGCCAGCAGCGACCGACGGTCTACTGATGGCTACACCTTC. Amino acids: CASSDRRSTDGYTF.

The V gene is TRBV4-1, the J gene TRBJ2-2, with D possibly being TRBD2 (6 bases). Germline CDR1 MGHRA, CDR2 YSYEKL. The CDR3 is 19 residues long. V was clipped by 0 bases and J by 0 bases, with 17 bases between them. As DNA, the CDR3 is TGCGCCAGCAGCCAAGATAAGTTCAAGCGGGCCCCGAACACCGGGGAGCTGTTTTTT. Its protein product is CASSQDKFKRAPNTGELFF.

In this sample, this clone turned up many times. This chain uses TRBV29-1 with TRBJ1-2; D is uncertain. CDR1 and CDR2 (germline): SQVTM, ANQGSEA. This CDR3 has 11 residues. V gave up 0 bases and J gave up 7 bases, with 6 bases separating them. CDR3 region: CSVEEGGGYTF. Here the CDR3 DNA reads TGCAGCGTTGAAGAGGGAGGTGGCTACACCTTC.

This clone was counted a single time. The chain combines TRBV18 with TRBJ2-1; the match to TRBD2 covers 8 bases. The CDR3 consists of 14 residues. J was trimmed by 9 bases and V by 3 bases; bases with no gene match: 7. In germline, CDR1 is KGHSH, CDR2 LQKENI. CDR3 DNA sequence: TGTGCCAGCTCACCCTATCAGCGGGAGAGTGAGCAGTTCTTC. Residues: CASSPYQRESEQFF.

This clone came up a few times. The V gene is TRBV2, the J gene TRBJ2-7; TRBD1 agrees at 9 bases. The CDR3 has 12 amino acids. CDR1 is SNHLY, CDR2 FYNNEI, per germline. V trimming: 6 bases; J trimming: 5 bases; junction bases outside the gene matches: 2. The CDR3 sequence: CASRRTGDEQYF. DNA of the CDR3: TGTGCCAGCAGGAGGACAGGGGACGAGCAGTACTTC.

This rearrangement joins TRBV10-3 to TRBJ1-3, with D unresolved. CDR1 is ENHRY and CDR2 is SYGVKD in the germline V gene. V gave up 2 bases and J gave up 11 bases, with 7 bases separating them. The CDR3 loop spans 11 amino acids. CDR3 in DNA: TGTGCCATCAGTGAGGGCAGCTCCATATATTTT. Its translation is CAISEGSSIYF.

CDR3 region: CASSLDGGSINQPQHF. CDR3 coding DNA: TGTGCCAGCAGCTTGGATGGGGGATCGATCAATCAGCCCCAGCATTTT. The chain joins TRBV7-2 to TRBJ1-5; maybe TRBD1 (5 bases). The CDR3 has 16 residues. The germline V gene has CDR1 SGHTA and CDR2 FQGNSA. The V gene lost 3 bases and the J gene lost 3 bases, with 15 bases spanning the gap.

As for this clone: With only one base between it and a far larger clone, this is likely a read error. The chain has TRBV29-1 and TRBJ2-1; D gene ambiguous. The CDR3 sequence is 14 residues long. CDR1 SQVTM and CDR2 ANQGSEA come from the germline V gene. The DNA for the CDR3 is TGCAGCGCCGTGTTCCGGGTAAAAGGCAATGGGCAGTTCTTC. This translates into CSAVFRVKGNGQFF.

The chain couples TRBV9 to TRBJ2-7; the D is unclear. This CDR3 has 13 residues. Trimming shortened V by 0 bases and J by 2 bases, and 6 bases separated the two germline ends. Germline assignment: CDR1 SGDLS and CDR2 YYNGEE. CDR3 DNA: TGTGCCAGCAGCGTAGGCCCGACCTACGAGCAGTACTTC. Translated, it gives CASSVGPTYEQYF. The full variable domain, with the rest looked up from reference TRBV9 and TRBJ2-7, is DSGVTQTPKHLITATGQRVTLRCSPRSGDLSVYWYQQSLDQGLQFLIQYYNGEERAKGNILERFSAQQFPDLHSELNLSSLELGDSALYFCASSVGPTYEQYFGPGTRLTVT.

The genes are TRBV28 and TRBJ2-3; D unresolved. From germline, CDR1 is MDHEN and CDR2 SYDVKM. CDR3 length: 13 amino acids. V lost 5 bases and J lost 2, with 8 bases in between. CDR3 nucleotide sequence: TGTGCCAGCAGTCTTCAGATCACAGATACGCAGTATTTT. Translation: CASSLQITDTQYF.

The CDR3 sequence is CASSLTRQGGRKGYNEQFF. The CDR3 DNA follows: TGTGCCAGCAGCTTGACTAGACAGGGCGGTAGGAAAGGGTACAATGAGCAGTTCTTC. The V gene is TRBV7-9, the J gene TRBJ2-1; D possibly corresponds to TRBD1 (7 bases). Germline V gene sequence: CDR1 SEHNR, CDR2 FQNEAQ (reference sequence). V was pared by 3 bases and J by 4 bases, with 25 bases between. The CDR3 spans 19 residues.

This chain connects TRBV7-2 to TRBJ2-1, with TRBD2 matching over 8 bases. CDR1 is SGHTA, CDR2 FQGNSA, per germline. The CDR3 length is 12 residues. Germline trimming cut 2 bases from V and 12 bases from J; bases unmatched to any gene: 3. CDR3 bases: TGTGCCAGCAGCTTAAAGCGGGAGATGCAGTTCTTC. Amino acid sequence: CASSLKREMQFF.